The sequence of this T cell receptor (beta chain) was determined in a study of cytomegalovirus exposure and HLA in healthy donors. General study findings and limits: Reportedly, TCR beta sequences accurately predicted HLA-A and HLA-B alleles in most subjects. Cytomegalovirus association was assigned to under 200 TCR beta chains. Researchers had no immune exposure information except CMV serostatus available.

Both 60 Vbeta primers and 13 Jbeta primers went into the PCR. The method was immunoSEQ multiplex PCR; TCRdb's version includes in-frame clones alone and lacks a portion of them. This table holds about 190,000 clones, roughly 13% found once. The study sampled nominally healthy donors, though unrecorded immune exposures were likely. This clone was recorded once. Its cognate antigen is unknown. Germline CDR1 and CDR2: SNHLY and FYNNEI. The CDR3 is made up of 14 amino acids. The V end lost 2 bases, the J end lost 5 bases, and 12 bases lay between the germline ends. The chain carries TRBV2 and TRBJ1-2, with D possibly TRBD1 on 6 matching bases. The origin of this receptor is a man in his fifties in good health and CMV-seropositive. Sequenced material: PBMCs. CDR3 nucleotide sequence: TGTGCCAGCAGTGAACTAGGGGGATTATATGGCTACACCTTC. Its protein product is CASSELGGLYGYTF.